This T cell receptor (beta chain) was sequenced in a study of cytomegalovirus exposure and HLA in healthy donors. Among the donors, all were healthy bone marrow donors. Points from the study as a whole: As a later analysis showed, a missense DCLRE1C variant was linked to trimming of TCR beta V- and J-genes. Many donors shared some public TCRs, even though most TCR sequences were rare.

Concerning this clone itself: Antigen unknown. Other DNA sequences in this sample translate to the same CDR3.

CDR3 size: 14 residues. V dropped 3 bases and J dropped 4; count of bases not matched to a gene: 2. Germline V CDR1 and CDR2: SGHRS, YFSETQ. 13 Jbeta primers and 60 Vbeta primers were used for the PCR. Some clones are missing from TCRdb's copy, which holds only in-frame ones; the method was immunoSEQ multiplex PCR. Altogether about 110,000 clones are present, 55% to 65% being singletons, with the ten largest covering roughly 2%. Sequences were obtained from PBMCs. The sequence was collected from a woman in her twenties or thirties in good health and CMV-seronegative. The V call is TRBV5-1, the J call TRBJ1-2; TRBD1 matches at 11 bases. Here the CDR3 DNA reads TGCGCCAGCAGCTCAGGGACAGGGGGCTATGGCTACACCTTC. This gives the protein CASSSGTGGYGYTF.